The present T cell receptor (beta chain) was sequenced within a study of cytomegalovirus exposure and HLA in healthy donors (dated by TCRdb to the late 2010s). For the wider study: An earlier analysis of about 560 of the donors reported 276 Gb of sequence data and 117 million unique TCR beta sequences obtained from some 200 million T cells. An early release covering more than 500 HLA-typed donors comprised about 320 gigabases of sequencing data and around 80 million unique TCR sequences. Of the roughly 400 genotyped donors, less than 85% were placed in the genetic ancestry cluster associated with self-reported Caucasian donors. The study was designed to test whether signatures of past pathogen exposure could be identified by cataloging public T cell receptors. The T cell repertoires of 550 to 850 subjects were profiled by immunosequencing and related to cytomegalovirus serostatus. In addition to the first cohort of 666 subjects, a separate validation cohort of approximately 130 different subjects was used. To predict cytomegalovirus infection status, the study combined high-throughput TCR immunosequencing, statistical association of individual TCRs with disease status, and machine learning. To study patterns of TCR occurrence, a later analysis re-analyzed previously published TCR beta repertoires from just over 650 donors and added high-resolution HLA genotyping. The later analysis used no new phenotypic data to find candidate immune exposures, relying instead on TCR beta sequences and their occurrence across donors. An earlier analysis of several hundred of the donors applied high-throughput TCR beta sequencing to assess whether each TCR beta V gene segment acted as functional or pseudogenic. Donor age, sex, ethnicity and CMV serostatus were collected together with the repertoire data. In a later genetic analysis, genome-wide SNP genotypes for about three fifths of the 666 donors were used, and that subset was treated as a discovery cohort. All discovery cohort repertoires had been generated on a single sequencing platform. HLA typing covered class I and class II loci at four-digit resolution. The number of typed donors differed by locus: about 629-640 for A, B, C, DRB1 and DQB1; approximately 530 for DQA1; approximately 600 for DPA1; and about 470 for DPB1. Several DR-DQ haplotypes were handled as single units for association and clustering, since linkage in the cohort was strong. Among about 410 genotyped donors of the cohort, an average of approximately 240,000 unique TCR beta nucleotide sequences was sequenced per donor, of which approximately 18% were non-productive. Findings and caveats that apply to the study as a whole: Strong co-occurrence of HLA alleles, especially DR and DQ, made assigning TCR associations to individual alleles difficult. Specific HLA alleles were associated with 15,000 to 20,000 TCR beta sequences at a false discovery rate of 0.05 in a later analysis. Correlated functional status among segregating V segments might reflect linkage disequilibrium, but an unknown experimental factor could not be ruled out. In vitro tests confirmed that a few of the cytomegalovirus-associated TCR beta chains recognize cytomegalovirus antigens. Broadly in line with IMGT annotations, most TCR beta V segments showed up in productive rearrangements about 87% or about 30% of the time in an earlier analysis of about 500 of the donors. Most TCR sequences were observed very rarely across donors, whereas some public TCRs were present in many individuals. In a later analysis, HLA-associated TCR beta chains showed more clonal expansion and lower generation probabilities than non-associated chains that were equally common. Compared with the approximately 600-donor mean, donors in an Asian-associated ancestry cluster had fewer N-insertions in productive TCRs, according to a later genetic analysis. The study gave a list of 150 to 200 TCR beta chains associated with cytomegalovirus. The sequencing pipeline was judged likely to have produced a cluster of highly shared sequence variants as a technical artifact. Some IMGT-functional V segments, including TRBV6-2 and TRBV6-3, could not be distinguished by the 87-base-pair reads and were therefore excluded. About 17 rarely observed V segments, including chromosome 9 orphons, were excluded from the earlier analysis of almost 600 of the donors because counts were too low. Because HLA typing was unavailable for some donors at each locus, only the typed subset was used in association tests. The classifier was reported to diagnose cytomegalovirus status with high specificity and sensitivity in both the original cohort and the validation cohort. Immune exposure information for the cohort was limited to CMV serostatus. Presence/absence analyses assumed roughly uniform sequencing depth across donors, an assumption that may not hold. According to a later analysis, TCR association rates differed among HLA loci, with DRB1 alleles showing the most associated TCRs and HLA-C alleles showing the fewest. V-gene and J-gene trimming of TCR beta chains was associated with a missense DCLRE1C variant in a later genetic analysis, and the association was replicated in an independent cohort. Most CMV-associated TCR beta chains appeared to be HLA-restricted in a later analysis, and the HLA associations seemed to be driven largely by CMV exposure. It was suggested by the authors that the approach could potentially be generalized to other disease states and immunological phenotypes. Only TCR beta chains were sequenced in this cohort, and the absence of alpha or paired-chain data limited detectable features. According to a later analysis, parvovirus B19, influenza, CMV and Epstein-Barr virus appeared linked to several top co-occurrence clusters. A further reported finding was that TCR beta sequences accurately predicted the HLA-A and HLA-B alleles for most subjects in the first cohort.

Library prep was done by the immunoSEQ multiplex PCR assay. For the multiplex PCR, a mixture combining 60 forward primers for TCR Vbeta segments and 13 reverse primers for TCR Jbeta segments was used. The CDR3 region of rearranged TCR beta genes was amplified from genomic DNA by a multiplex PCR assay. The amplified TCR beta libraries were sequenced on the Illumina HiSeq System as 87-base-pair reads. Per the authors' processing: A later analysis tallied roughly 78 million unique TCR beta chains across the 666 repertoires, and approximately 11 million of those chains were shared by two or more donors. Raw reads were error-corrected and collapsed into unique sequences by a nearest-neighbor algorithm in which closely related sequences were merged to remove PCR and sequencing errors. To assign V, D and J gene segments, CDR3 sequences were aligned to IMGT reference sequences. For a sequence to be retained, at least a six-nucleotide match to both a V gene segment and a J gene segment was required. Rearrangements were called productive when the CDR3 lacked stop codons and stayed in frame with V and J; all others were non-productive. Following IMGT convention, CDR3 was defined as the stretch from the second conserved V-encoded cysteine to the conserved J-encoded phenylalanine. Sequences without an unambiguous match to a single V gene segment were excluded from the earlier analysis of about 640 of the donors. In an earlier analysis of roughly 500 of the donors, V segments were called functional above 56.7% productive rearrangements and were called segregating when the between-donor standard deviation exceeded 5%. A statistical classification framework was built to diagnose cytomegalovirus status from the catalog of TCR beta chain sequences. V and J gene assignment, in a later analysis, came from comparing TCR nucleotide sequences with IMGT/GENE-DB human TR gene sequences. In a later analysis, CDR3 sequences and most-parsimonious VDJ recombination scenarios were assigned using the TCRdist pipeline. In a later analysis, each TCR beta chain was defined by its CDR3 amino acid sequence together with its V-gene family, and reads without a unique V-gene family were excluded. In a later analysis, around 650 highly shared, low-generation-probability nucleotide sequences were removed to address suspected cross-contamination and a sequencing artifact. For each public chain, a later analysis derived a clonal expansion index from normalized ranks of inferred template counts within each repertoire. A later analysis computed generation probabilities with a VDJ recombination model fitted to out-of-frame rearrangements, and checked the results against IGoR. In a later analysis, TCR-TCR, TCR-HLA and TCR-CMV co-occurrence was scored with hypergeometric tests, and a repertoire-size bias correction was applied to TCR pairs. To estimate false discovery rates, a later analysis permuted the HLA or CMV assignments 20 times. In a later analysis, co-occurring TCRs were grouped using DBSCAN, with TCRdist sequence similarity added in when clustering inside HLA-allele-positive subsets. For co-occurrence clustering, repertoires with fewer than 30,000 or more than 120,000 public chains were excluded, along with 4 to 6 repertoires with anomalous nucleotide sharing. TCRdb obtained this table from immuneACCESS and retained in-frame rearrangements with V and J assigned. These tables miss some clones; where compared with another copy, unresolved V genes account for less than half of the shortfall, and the remainder is unexplained. V and J calls and clone size come straight from that table; D and trimming were deduced from the DNA. The sample table records around 110,000 clones; 60% to 85% of these occur just once. More than 1.5% of the sample rests with the top ten.

The junction shows trimming of 2 bases on V and 7 bases on J, plus 17 bases between the germline ends. The CDR3 covers 15 residues, taking in both the cysteine and the phenylalanine. Kept here is only the CDR3 DNA, which spans 45 bases and is read in frame from base 1. The germline V gene provides CDR1 SGHAT and CDR2 FQNNGV. To note about this clone: Its antigen is currently not known. No clone much larger than this one lies a single base away; base qualities are absent.

In total, over 600 healthy bone marrow donors made up the cohort. All cohort members were sampled while nominally healthy, although unrecorded immune exposures were likely present. The donor tested CMV seronegative and was one of the 352 seronegative cohort members. A peripheral blood sample was collected from each donor, and TCR beta sequencing was performed on peripheral blood mononuclear cells. Genomic DNA was extracted from the blood cell samples with the Qiagen DNeasy Blood Extraction Kit. The clonotype originates from a woman younger than 35 in good health and CMV-seronegative. In this chain, TRBV11-2 is recombined with TRBJ1-1; the D gene is possibly TRBD1, with 6 bases matching. Sequenced material: PBMCs. The CDR3 protein: CASSLRDTGYFEAFF. The sequence in DNA is TGTGCCAGCAGCTTACGGGACACGGGATACTTTGAAGCTTTCTTT.